The 27 T cell receptor beta chains listed next were all sequenced from one sample in a study of shared clonotypes between healthy human individuals. Sequencing used immunoSEQ multiplex PCR; TCRdb keeps in-frame clones, though not all of them. The table shows over 700,000 clones, with roughly two thirds occurring only once. Sequenced sample: memory CD4+ T cells sorted from blood. Subset specified: CD45RA-negative fraction. The receptors shown here come from a woman under 40 in good health.

The chain couples TRBV6-1 to TRBJ2-3, with TRBD2 matching 9 bases. This CDR3 has 15 residues. CDR1 and CDR2 from the germline V gene are MNHNS and SASEGT. Losses at the gene ends were 5 bases for V and 5 bases for J; bases not matched to a gene: 8. The DNA of the CDR3 is TGTGCCAGCAGTTTTAGCGGGAGTGAGGTAGATACGCAGTATTTT. This translates into CASSFSGSEVDTQYF.

This clone was detected a few times. The rearrangement joins TRBV27 to TRBJ1-2, with 8 bases aligning to TRBD1. The CDR3 runs 14 residues. Germline assignment: CDR1 MNHEY and CDR2 SMNVEV (reference sequence). Germline trimming cut 5 bases from V and 0 bases from J; bases unmatched to any gene: 2. The CDR3 region has the DNA TGTGCCAGCAGTACAGGGGGTACTAACTATGGCTACACCTTC. Amino acids: CASSTGGTNYGYTF.

This chain joins TRBV28 and TRBJ1-3, with D perhaps TRBD1 (6 bases). Trimming cost V 0 bases and J 0 bases, with 24 bases left between them. Per germline, CDR1 MDHEN and CDR2 SYDVKM. The CDR3 has 21 amino acids. The CDR3 DNA follows: TGTGCCAGCAGTTTATGGGGCGAGGGGGGGCGCAGAGTTAGCTCTGGAAACACCATATATTTT. Its translation: CASSLWGEGGRRVSSGNTIYF.

This sequence joins TRBV28 and TRBJ2-1; 10 positions match TRBD2. The germline V gene encodes CDR1 MDHEN and CDR2 SYDVKM. J lost 3 bases, V lost 4 bases, and 15 bases had no gene match. The CDR3 is 19 amino acids. DNA for the CDR3: TGTGCCAGCAGTTATTTCCTAGCGGGAGTAAAAGCGGGCTACAATGAGCAGTTCTTC. This encodes CASSYFLAGVKAGYNEQFF.

The chain carries TRBV19 and TRBJ1-5, with D unresolved. The V gene lost 8 bases and the J gene lost 0 bases, with 8 bases spanning the gap. Germline V gene sequence: CDR1 LNHDA, CDR2 SQIVND (reference sequence). This CDR3 is 13 amino acids long. CDR3 DNA sequence: TGTGCCAGTGAATGGGGTAGCAATCAGCCCCAGCATTTT. It specifies CASEWGSNQPQHF. The variable domain in full, completed from reference TRBV19 and TRBJ1-5, reads DGGITQSPKYLFRKEGQNVTLSCEQNLNHDAMYWYRQDPGQGLRLIYYSQIVNDFQKGDIAEGYSVSREKKESFPLTVTSAQKNPTAFYLCASEWGSNQPQHFGDGTRLSIL.

V usage is TRBV30 and J usage is TRBJ1-1; D unclear. Germline loops: CDR1 GTSNPN, CDR2 SVGIG (reference sequence). Between the trimmed V and J ends, which lost 5 bases and 11 bases, there was a span of 12 bases. The CDR3 sequence is 10 residues long. DNA for the CDR3: TGTGCCTGGGGTTGGCGGGAGGCTTTCTTT. Its protein is CAWGWREAFF. The entire variable domain, with the rest obtained from reference TRBV30 and TRBJ1-1, is as follows: SQTIHQWPATLVQPVGSPLSLECTVEGTSNPNLYWYRQAAGRGLQLLFYSVGIGQISSEVPQNLSASRPQDRQFILSSKKLLLSDSGFYLCAWGWREAFFGQGTRLTVV.

The chain recombines TRBV30 with TRBJ2-7; TRBD1 might be the D (6 bases). The CDR3 is 14 amino acids. CDR1 and CDR2 (germline): GTSNPN, SVGIG (reference sequence). Trimming removed 3 bases at V and 0 bases at J, with 12 bases between. In nucleotides, the CDR3 is TGTGCCTGGAGGCCGGGACATATCTCCTACGAGCAGTACTTC. This translates into CAWRPGHISYEQYF.

A remark on this clone: This same CDR3 is encoded by further DNA sequences in the sample. This sequence joins TRBV5-1 and TRBJ2-7; D is possibly TRBD1 or TRBD2 (5 bases each). The V end was cut by 0 bases, the J end by 4 bases, with 11 bases between. CDR1 is SGHRS, CDR2 YFSETQ, per germline. The CDR3 contains 14 residues. CDR3 bases: TGCGCCAGCAGCTTGGGACGGGGCGAGTACGAGCAGTACTTC. Its protein product is CASSLGRGEYEQYF.

The CDR3 DNA is TGTGCCAGCAGTGAAGCGCTTCAGGGGACTTACAATGAGCAGTTCTTC. As protein: CASSEALQGTYNEQFF. J is TRBJ2-1 and V is TRBV6-1; the D call may be TRBD1 or TRBD2 (6 bases each). The germline V gene encodes CDR1 MNHNS and CDR2 SASEGT. The ends were cut back, 0 bases at V and 4 bases at J, with 13 bases in the middle. There are 16 residues in the CDR3.

The chain links TRBV19 to TRBJ1-5; D is unresolved. Trimming took 1 base from V and 4 from J, leaving 8 bases between them. The CDR3 is made up of 14 amino acids. Per the germline V gene, CDR1 is LNHDA and CDR2 is SQIVND (reference sequence). CDR3 amino acids: CASSIAPENQPQHF. The CDR3 DNA follows: TGTGCCAGTAGTATAGCCCCGGAAAATCAGCCCCAGCATTTT. Full variable domain (remainder filled in from reference TRBV19 and TRBJ1-5): DGGITQSPKYLFRKEGQNVTLSCEQNLNHDAMYWYRQDPGQGLRLIYYSQIVNDFQKGDIAEGYSVSREKKESFPLTVTSAQKNPTAFYLCASSIAPENQPQHFGDGTRLSIL.

The genes are TRBV29-1 and TRBJ2-2, with D perhaps matching TRBD1 or TRBD2 (5 bases each). V was cut by 7 bases and J by 6 bases, with 12 bases left in between. The CDR3 loop spans 12 amino acids. The germline gives CDR1 SQVTM, CDR2 ANQGSEA. CDR3 sequence: CSGVLGAGELFF. DNA of the CDR3: TGCAGCGGGGTCTTGGGGGCCGGGGAGCTGTTTTTT.

V and J are TRBV18 and TRBJ1-2; TRBD1 matches 7 bases. V trimming: 2 bases; J trimming: 3 bases; junction bases outside the gene matches: 3. CDR1 and CDR2 from the germline V gene are KGHSH and LQKENI. CDR3 length: 14 residues. The CDR3 nucleotides are TGTGCCAGCTCACCAGGACAGGTGGACTATGGCTACACCTTC. It encodes CASSPGQVDYGYTF.

CDR3 sequence: CASTSGQTNYGYTF. In nucleotides, the CDR3 is TGTGCCAGCACCTCGGGACAGACTAACTATGGCTACACCTTC. V is TRBV6-5 and J is TRBJ1-2; 7 positions match TRBD1. Germline assignment: CDR1 MNHEY and CDR2 SVGAGI. The trim removed 7 bases at V and 0 bases at J, leaving 5 bases unmatched. The CDR3 covers 14 residues.

V is TRBV7-2 and J is TRBJ2-7; 7 nucleotides agree with TRBD2. The V and J ends lost 2 bases and 4 bases, in that order; junction bases with no gene match: 8. The CDR3 spans 15 residues. Germline V gives CDR1 SGHTA, CDR2 FQGNSA. The CDR3 bases are TGTGCCAGCAGCTTATCTAGCGGTGTCGAGTACGAGCAGTACTTC. This translates into CASSLSSGVEYEQYF.

The chain recombines TRBV19 with TRBJ1-1; D is undetermined. Per germline, CDR1 LNHDA and CDR2 SQIVND (reference sequence). V was trimmed by 4 bases and J by 3 bases, leaving 9 bases between them. This CDR3 is 13 amino acids long. The CDR3 DNA is TGTGCCAGTAGTAACGTAGGGCACACTGAAGCTTTCTTT. As protein: CASSNVGHTEAFF. Supplemented by reference TRBV19 and TRBJ1-1, the full variable domain reads DGGITQSPKYLFRKEGQNVTLSCEQNLNHDAMYWYRQDPGQGLRLIYYSQIVNDFQKGDIAEGYSVSREKKESFPLTVTSAQKNPTAFYLCASSNVGHTEAFFGQGTRLTVV.

This clone has a single count. This chain uses TRBV28 with TRBJ1-2; D unclear. Trimming took off 5 bases at V and 5 bases at J, with 15 bases between the two ends. CDR1 is MDHEN and CDR2 is SYDVKM in the germline V gene. The CDR3 contains 14 residues. As DNA, the CDR3 is TGTGCCAGCAGTCCTCCCGGTCCGAGTTATGGCTACACCTTC. Its translation: CASSPPGPSYGYTF.

In regard to this clone: The sample has other DNA sequences that encode this CDR3 too. The V and J genes are TRBV9 and TRBJ2-1; 10 positions match TRBD2. CDR1 and CDR2 (germline): SGDLS, YYNGEE. The V and J ends lost 0 bases and 9 bases, in that order; junction bases with no gene match: 6. The CDR3 contains 15 residues. CDR3 bases: TGTGCCAGCAGCGTAGAACTAGCGGGAACAGGTGAGCAGTTCTTC. This translates into CASSVELAGTGEQFF.

This chain joins TRBV6-5 and TRBJ1-3; possibly TRBD1 for D (5 bases). The germline gives CDR1 MNHEY, CDR2 SVGAGI. CDR3 length equals 12 residues. V was pared by 2 bases and J by 7 bases, with 6 bases between. CDR3 DNA: TGTGCCAGCAGTTACCGGGGGAACACCATATATTTT. It specifies CASSYRGNTIYF.

V gene TRBV25-1 combines with J gene TRBJ2-5; unclear D gene. The V gene lost 6 bases and the J gene lost 3 bases, with 5 bases spanning the gap. The CDR3 is 11 residues long. Per the germline V gene, CDR1 is MGHDK and CDR2 is SYGVNS. The DNA for the CDR3 is TGTGCCAGCAGCCAAAAAGAGACCCAGTACTTC. Residues: CASSQKETQYF.

This chain connects TRBV7-2 to TRBJ1-1; 7 nucleotides line up with TRBD1. Germline CDR1 reads SGHTA; CDR2 reads FQGNSA. The length of the CDR3 is 15 residues. V was pared by 5 bases and J by 12 bases, with 18 bases of the junction left unmatched. CDR3 coding DNA: TGTGCCAGCAGCCCCCAACGGGACAGCGAAGGAGGGACTTTCTTT. Protein: CASSPQRDSEGGTFF. Full variable domain (remainder filled in from reference TRBV7-2 and TRBJ1-1): GAGVSQSPSNKVTEKGKDVELRCDPISGHTALYWYRQSLGQGLEFLIYFQGNSAPDKSGLPSDRFSAERTGGSVSTLTIQRTQQEDSAVYLCASSPQRDSEGGTFFGQGTRLTVV.

This clone was detected many times. Relative to the germline gene, one junction end is altered; a read error may explain this. This chain joins TRBV7-2 and TRBJ1-3; possibly TRBD1 for D (5 bases). CDR1 and CDR2 from the germline V gene are SGHTA and FQGNSA. The CDR3 sequence is 12 residues long. This CDR3 is CASSLDVRTNDF. The CDR3 DNA sequence: TGTGCCAGCAGCTTAGATGTCCGGACAAATGATTTT. The full variable domain, rest sourced from reference TRBV7-2 and TRBJ1-3, is GAGVSQSPSNKVTEKGKDVELRCDPISGHTALYWYRQSLGQGLEFLIYFQGNSAPDKSGLPSDRFSAERTGGSVSTLTIQRTQQEDSAVYLCASSLDVRTNDFGEGSWLTVV.

This sequence joins TRBV18 and TRBJ1-5; no firm D call. V lost 3 bases to trimming and J lost 11 bases, with 14 bases between them. There are 13 residues in the CDR3. Germline assignment: CDR1 KGHSH and CDR2 LQKENI. CDR3 region: CASSPTSVEAQHF. CDR3 bases: TGTGCCAGCTCACCCACTTCAGTGGAAGCCCAGCATTTT. Drawing the rest from reference TRBV18 and TRBJ1-5, the complete variable domain is NAGVMQNPRHLVRRRGQEARLRCSPMKGHSHVYWYRQLPEEGLKFMVYLQKENIIDESGMPKERFSAEFPKEGPSILRIQQVVRGDSAAYFCASSPTSVEAQHFGDGTRLSIL.

This clone was seen more than once but under ten times. V usage is TRBV6-6 and J usage is TRBJ2-1; D gene uncertain. V was trimmed by 6 bases and J by 0 bases, leaving 15 bases between them. The CDR3 length is 16 residues. Looked up from germline, CDR1 is MNHNY and CDR2 is SVGAGI (reference sequence). CDR3 nucleotides: TGTGCCAGCAGCTCCTCCGGTGGCGGCTCCTACAATGAGCAGTTCTTC. This gives the protein CASSSSGGGSYNEQFF.

This rearrangement joins TRBV5-1 to TRBJ2-5, with D maybe TRBD1 (5 bases). CDR1 is SGHRS, CDR2 YFSETQ, per germline. With 2 bases removed from V and 5 bases from J, the gap between germline ends came to 13 bases. The CDR3 length is 14 residues. The CDR3 DNA reads as TGCGCCAGCAGCTTACGTGGACAAGAGGAGACCCAGTACTTC. This sequence encodes CASSLRGQEETQYF.

The rearrangement links TRBV4-1 to TRBJ1-3; D is undetermined. The V end lost 3 bases, the J end lost 6 bases, and 15 bases lay between the germline ends. Germline-derived CDR1 and CDR2 are MGHRA and YSYEKL. CDR3 length: 15 amino acids. The chain's CDR3 is CASSQPINRVNTIYF. In DNA form, the CDR3 reads TGCGCCAGCAGCCAGCCCATAAACCGGGTAAACACCATATATTTT.

The rearrangement joins TRBV29-1 to TRBJ2-1, with D tentatively TRBD1 (5 bases). Germline CDR1 reads SQVTM; CDR2 reads ANQGSEA. The germline V and J ends were trimmed by 4 bases and 9 bases, with 7 bases remaining between them. The CDR3 is 10 residues long. The CDR3 spells CSVADIEQFF. The CDR3, as DNA: TGCAGCGTTGCGGACATTGAGCAGTTCTTC.

The chain links TRBV30 to TRBJ2-3, with 7 bases aligning to TRBD2. Trimming at V came to 8 bases and at J to 3 bases, leaving 11 bases not matched to a gene. Per the germline V gene, CDR1 is GTSNPN and CDR2 is SVGIG (reference sequence). The CDR3 covers 14 residues. The CDR3 here is CADPSGKVTDTQYF. The CDR3, as DNA: TGTGCCGACCCCAGCGGGAAAGTTACAGATACGCAGTATTTT.